A single sample is the source of the 8 T cell receptor beta chains below, sequenced in a study of blood T cell repertoires in COVID-19. Produced via immunoSEQ multiplex PCR; TCRdb's table is partial and in-frame only. The data contain about 280,000 clones, around 88% of them singletons. Source material: PBMCs or T cells enriched from blood (not recorded which). These receptors all come from a middle-aged woman who had recovered from COVID-19.

The chain employs TRBV6-5 and TRBJ2-1; a weak D match, TRBD2 (6 bases). CDR1 is MNHEY and CDR2 is SVGAGI in the germline V gene. V shed 5 bases and J shed 5 bases, with 10 bases lying between them. This CDR3 comprises 13 residues. Written as DNA, the CDR3 is TGTGCCAGCAGTCCCGGGGGTAACAATGAGCAGTTCTTC. This codes for CASSPGGNNEQFF.

The V call is TRBV2, the J call TRBJ1-2; 8 nucleotides agree with TRBD1. The length of the CDR3 is 16 residues. Unmatched junction bases numbered 11, after V lost 2 bases and J lost 6 bases. Germline values: CDR1 SNHLY, CDR2 FYNNEI. The CDR3 here is CASSELVTGEIDGYTF. In DNA form, the CDR3 reads TGTGCCAGCAGTGAATTGGTGACAGGGGAGATCGATGGCTACACCTTC.

The chain carries TRBV2 and TRBJ2-7; TRBD2 agrees at 10 bases. Germline loops: CDR1 SNHLY, CDR2 FYNNEI. The CDR3 extends over 15 amino acids. Losses at the gene ends were 7 bases for V and 0 bases for J; bases not matched to a gene: 6. The DNA for the CDR3 is TGTGCCAGCACTAGCGGGGGACCAAGCTCCTACGAGCAGTACTTC. It encodes CASTSGGPSSYEQYF.

The CDR3 nucleotides are TGTGCCTCCTCCCAGGGACAGGTAATAGACGAGCAGTACTTC. It is translated as CASSQGQVIDEQYF. V gene TRBV7-2 combines with J gene TRBJ2-7; the match to TRBD1 covers 8 bases. V was pared by 11 bases and J by 5 bases, with 14 bases of the junction left unmatched. Looked up from germline, CDR1 is SGHTA and CDR2 is FQGNSA. The CDR3 runs 14 residues. The full variable domain, with the rest looked up from reference TRBV7-2 and TRBJ2-7, is GAGVSQSPSNKVTEKGKDVELRCDPISGHTALYWYRQSLGQGLEFLIYFQGNSAPDKSGLPSDRFSAERTGGSVSTLTIQRTQQEDSAVYLCASSQGQVIDEQYFGPGTRLTVT.

The gene calls are TRBV29-1 and TRBJ1-2, with D hard to call. This CDR3 has 9 residues. The V gene's germline CDR1 is SQVTM and CDR2 ANQGSEA. V lost 3 bases and J lost 9, with 5 bases in between. The CDR3 region is CSVDTSYTF. CDR3 DNA: TGCAGCGTTGACACAAGCTACACCTTC.

The V gene is TRBV27, the J gene TRBJ2-5; 8 bases are a match to TRBD2. The CDR3 consists of 14 residues. Per germline, CDR1 MNHEY and CDR2 SMNVEV (reference sequence). The junction had 8 bases not matched to a gene; V was cut back by 6 bases and J by 5 bases. DNA of the CDR3: TGTGCCAGCAGACGGGGGGGCGCAGGGGAGACCCAGTACTTC. Its protein product is CASRRGGAGETQYF.

This clone has only one observation. This rearrangement joins TRBV7-8 to TRBJ1-4; no firm D call. Germline CDR1 SGHVS, CDR2 FQNEAQ. This CDR3 is 14 amino acids long. Between the trimmed V and J ends, which lost 0 bases and 2 bases, there was a span of 4 bases. CDR3 amino acids: CASSLARTNEKLFF. The CDR3, as DNA: TGTGCCAGCAGCTTAGCGCGCACTAATGAAAAACTGTTTTTT.

This rearrangement joins TRBV15 to TRBJ2-5; the match to TRBD2 covers 8 bases. CDR3 length: 16 amino acids. Per germline, CDR1 LNHNV and CDR2 YYDKDF (reference sequence). Unmatched junction bases numbered 10, after V lost 0 bases and J lost 7 bases. CDR3 bases: TGTGCCACCAGCAGAGATCGTCTAGCGGGCGATGGGACCCAGTACTTC. Translated, it gives CATSRDRLAGDGTQYF.